The source of this T cell receptor (beta chain) is a study of cytomegalovirus exposure and HLA in healthy donors. Germline V lookup: CDR1 MNHNS, CDR2 SASEGT. Trimming cost V 6 bases and J 5 bases, with 16 bases left between them. CDR3 size: 14 residues. In the case of this clone: Its antigen is undetermined.

Regarding the study as a whole: V segments that were indistinguishable, TRBV6-2 and TRBV6-3 among them, were omitted from analysis. In all likelihood, a cluster of highly shared sequence variants was a sequencing artifact.

PCR amplification relied on 60 Vbeta primers (plus 13 Jbeta primers). The repertoire was sequenced with immunoSEQ multiplex PCR; TCRdb's copy has only in-frame clones and lacks some. The repertoire holds 200,000 to 250,000 clones, with 82% as singletons. The sample consisted of PBMCs. The receptor's source is a woman between 35 and 50 years old in good health and CMV-seropositive. J is TRBJ1-1 and V is TRBV6-1; tentatively, D is TRBD1 (5 bases). The CDR3 sequence is CASSQMGGRTEAFF. The CDR3 DNA sequence: TGTGCCAGCAGCCAGATGGGGGGGAGGACTGAAGCTTTCTTT.